Listed below are T cell receptor beta chains from one sample, sequenced in a study of shared clonotypes between healthy human individuals. TCRdb's table, derived via immunoSEQ multiplex PCR, lists solely in-frame clones and lacks some. The data contain hundreds of thousands of clones, approximately 96% of them seen just once; the ten biggest clones take up more than 0.085%. Sample: naive CD8+ T cells sorted from blood. The receptors shown here come from a woman aged 25 to 39 in good health. Both conserved end residues are part of each CDR3. D genes are given only for firm matches. Not every row has a clone size; where given, it reads once, few, many or a size class.

TRBD2 TRBJ2-2 - TRBV19 CASSTRSGLAAGELFF TGTGCCAGTAGCACAAGATCGGGGCTAGCGGCCGGGGAGCTGTTTTTT
TRBD2 TRBJ2-3 - TRBV7-3 CASSWTSGSHTDTQYF TGTGCCAGCAGCTGGACTAGCGGGAGCCACACAGATACGCAGTATTTT
- TRBJ1-2 - TRBV7-9 CASSFSDSVDHGYTF TGTGCCAGCAGCTTCTCGGACAGCGTCGATCATGGCTACACCTTC
- TRBJ2-7 - TRBV27 CASSLFGGSYEQYF TGTGCCAGCAGTTTATTTGGGGGGTCCTACGAGCAGTACTTC
TRBD2 TRBJ2-1 - TRBV9 CASSVEAGGSLGEQFF TGTGCCAGCAGCGTAGAAGCGGGAGGGTCCCTTGGTGAGCAGTTCTTC
- TRBJ1-1 - TRBV27 CASGHLEAFF TGTGCCAGCGGGCACCTAGAAGCTTTCTTT
- TRBJ2-1 - TRBV9 CASSLTSYNEQFF TGTGCCAGCAGCCTGACCTCCTACAATGAGCAGTTCTTC
TRBD2 TRBJ2-3 - TRBV13 CASSPRGLAGHTDTQYF TGTGCCAGCAGCCCCCGGGGACTAGCGGGCCACACAGATACGCAGTATTTT
- TRBJ2-7 - TRBV11-2 CASSFPHLEAEQYF TGTGCCAGCAGCTTTCCTCACCTCGAGGCCGAGCAGTACTTC
- TRBJ1-2 - TRBV28 CASSRQPGQGPHGYTF TGTGCCAGCAGTAGACAACCGGGACAAGGTCCGCATGGCTACACCTTC
TRBD2 TRBJ2-5 - TRBV29-1 CSIPPGLADQETQYF TGCAGCATACCGCCGGGACTAGCGGACCAAGAGACCCAGTACTTC
TRBD2 TRBJ2-3 - TRBV19 CASMETSGVTDTQYF TGTGCCAGTATGGAGACTAGCGGGGTCACAGATACGCAGTATTTT
TRBD2 TRBJ2-3 - TRBV7-9 CASSGTSGTDTQYF TGTGCCAGCAGCGGGACTAGCGGCACAGATACGCAGTATTTT
TRBD1 TRBJ2-5 - TRBV28 CASSWTGSTQETQYF TGTGCCAGCAGTTGGACAGGCTCGACCCAAGAGACCCAGTACTTC
- TRBJ1-1 - TRBV5-6 CASSLVGLGLTPEAFF TGTGCCAGCAGCTTGGTAGGTCTTGGGTTAACCCCTGAAGCTTTCTTT
- TRBJ1-2 - TRBV29-1 CSVESPSSNYGYTF TGCAGCGTTGAATCCCCGAGCAGTAACTATGGCTACACCTTC
- TRBJ2-7 once TRBV14 CASSLEGSPYEQYF TGTGCCAGCAGTCTGGAGGGTAGTCCTTACGAGCAGTACTTC
TRBD1 TRBJ2-7 - TRBV13 CASSLAGQGTLEQYF TGTGCCAGCAGCTTAGCCGGACAGGGGACTCTCGAGCAGTACTTC
- TRBJ2-7 - TRBV7-9 CASFEGVRPYEQYF TGTGCCAGCTTTGAAGGGGTTCGGCCATACGAGCAGTACTTC
TRBD1 TRBJ2-3 - TRBV19 CASSSRDRVVADTQYF TGTGCCAGTAGTAGCCGGGACAGGGTAGTTGCAGATACGCAGTATTTT
TRBD2 TRBJ2-7 - TRBV5-4 CAIQRGAEYEQYF TGTGCCATCCAGCGGGGAGCGGAGTACGAGCAGTACTTC
- TRBJ2-7 - TRBV10-3 CAISEQDSYEQYF TGTGCCATCAGCGAACAGGACTCCTACGAGCAGTACTTC
- TRBJ2-7 - TRBV5-8 CASSLEGRILREQYF TGTGCCAGCAGCTTGGAGGGCAGGATCCTTCGAGAGCAGTACTTC
- TRBJ2-5 - TRBV5-5 CASSLGGALETQYF TGTGCCAGCAGCTTGGGAGGGGCCCTAGAGACCCAGTACTTC
- TRBJ2-6 - TRBV9 CASSGGGDGGANVLTF TGTGCCAGCAGCGGGGGCGGGGACGGTGGGGCCAACGTCCTGACTTTC
- TRBJ1-3 - TRBV7-9 CASSLVVENTIYF TGTGCCAGCAGCTTAGTGGTCGAAAACACCATATATTTT
TRBD1 TRBJ2-7 once TRBV7-6 CASSLGGTGFYEQYF TGTGCCAGCAGCTTAGGGGGGACAGGGTTCTACGAGCAGTACTTC
- TRBJ1-2 - TRBV28 CASSGGTRVLAGVDYGYTF TGTGCCAGCAGTGGGGGGACACGGGTTTTAGCCGGTGTAGACTATGGCTACACCTTC
- TRBJ2-7 - TRBV19 CASSIDPLGGNSYEQYF TGTGCCAGTAGTATAGATCCGCTAGGCGGCAACTCCTACGAGCAGTACTTC
- TRBJ1-1 - TRBV7-8 CASSSTDGMNTEAFF TGTGCCAGCAGCTCAACCGACGGGATGAACACTGAAGCTTTCTTT
- TRBJ2-7 - TRBV4-1 CASSPRGVSYEQYF TGCGCCAGCAGTCCTCGAGGGGTATCCTACGAGCAGTACTTC
TRBD1 TRBJ1-5 - TRBV29-1 CSVGTGEDGPQHF TGCAGCGTTGGGACAGGGGAAGATGGACCCCAGCATTTT
- TRBJ2-7 - TRBV7-9 CASSGAGSYEQYF TGTGCCAGCAGCGGCGCCGGGTCCTACGAGCAGTACTTC
- TRBJ1-6 - TRBV27 CASSFGATIYNSPLHF TGTGCCAGCAGTTTTGGAGCCACCATCTATAATTCACCCCTCCACTTT
- TRBJ1-5 - TRBV4-1 CASSHTKGPSNQPQHF TGCGCCAGCAGCCATACCAAGGGGCCTAGCAATCAGCCCCAGCATTTT
- TRBJ1-4 - TRBV4-1 CASSQVQRRSNEKLFF TGCGCCAGCAGCCAAGTACAGCGGAGATCTAATGAAAAACTGTTTTTT
TRBD2 TRBJ2-3 - TRBV13 CASPTRRASGPWGDTQYF TGTGCCAGCCCCACCCGCCGGGCTAGCGGACCATGGGGAGATACGCAGTATTTT
TRBD2 TRBJ2-3 - TRBV7-9 CASSPGTSGSWDTQYF TGTGCCAGCAGCCCCGGGACTAGCGGGAGCTGGGATACGCAGTATTTT
TRBD2 TRBJ2-3 - TRBV9 CASSVEGLASDTQYF TGTGCCAGCAGCGTAGAGGGACTAGCTTCAGATACGCAGTATTTT
- TRBJ1-1 once TRBV11-1 CASTYRRTGNTEAFF TGTGCCAGCACCTATAGGCGGACGGGGAACACTGAAGCTTTCTTT
TRBD1 TRBJ1-1 - TRBV29-1 CSVLQIRTGLIAFF TGCAGCGTTCTCCAGATTAGGACAGGGCTTATAGCTTTCTTT
- TRBJ1-2 - TRBV5-4 CASSLFVRDPVYGYTF TGTGCCAGCAGCTTGTTTGTCAGGGATCCGGTTTATGGCTACACCTTC
- TRBJ2-3 - TRBV18 CASSPDGRSTDTQYF TGTGCCAGCTCACCAGATGGCCGATCAACAGATACGCAGTATTTT
- TRBJ1-1 - TRBV28 CASSSYPGTSWNTEAFF TGTGCCAGCAGTTCATACCCAGGGACTAGCTGGAACACTGAAGCTTTCTTT